This TCR beta chain was recorded in a study of OX40 agonist ivuxolimab in advanced cancers. The data were produced by immunoSEQ multiplex PCR, yet TCRdb's version contains in-frame clones alone and is incomplete. The table lists approximately 72,000 clones, roughly 84% of them singletons. This CDR3 region has 15 residues. V shed 0 bases and J 4 bases; nucleotides not matched to a gene: 4. The chain recombines TRBV5-7 with TRBJ2-7, with 10 bases fitting TRBD1. TRBV5-7 is classed as an ORF, of uncertain function. This clonotype originated in an adult with an advanced solid tumor such as melanoma, head and neck, liver or kidney cancer. Here the sequenced sample was CD4+ or CD8+ T cells sorted from blood, taken in a trial of the OX40 agonist ivuxolimab. The CDR3, as DNA: TGTGCCAGCAGCTTGGAGGGACAGGGGTTGTACGAGCAGTACTTC. Translated: CASSLEGQGLYEQYF.